This T cell receptor beta chain was captured in a study of vaccination effects on CD4 cells after COVID-19. Overall study context: Everyone in the study got two shots of either the BNT162b2 or mRNA-1273 vaccine.

This clone was seen only a few times. Its cognate antigen is unknown. Assay used: immunoSEQ multiplex PCR; TCRdb lists only in-frame clones, some missing. This sample has 20,000 to 30,000 clones; 77% occur once, and the top ten carry over 15%. CDR3 size: 15 residues. V dropped 4 bases and J dropped 2; count of bases not matched to a gene: 3. The V gene's germline CDR1 is LNHDA and CDR2 SQIVND (reference sequence). Antigen-specific CD4+ T cells were expanded with viral peptide pools in the ViraFEST assay before sequencing. CD4+ T cells were isolated after around ten days of culture. SARS-CoV-2 infection was confirmed by PCR in the person between March and December 2020. Half-medium replacement with IL-2 medium occurred on days 3 and 7.

The sample in question was CD4+ T cells from PBMCs cultured with HCoV-NL63 spike peptides, obtained before COVID-19 vaccination. The chain combines TRBV19 with TRBJ2-3; TRBD2 matches at 10 bases. This TCR derives from a human donor who had a prior SARS-CoV-2 infection. The CDR3 spells CASSKLAGFTDTQYF. The DNA for the CDR3 is TGTGCCAGTAGTAAACTAGCGGGATTCACAGATACGCAGTATTTT.